Listed below are T cell receptor beta chains from one sample, sequenced in a study of blood T cell repertoires in COVID-19. Produced via immunoSEQ multiplex PCR; TCRdb's table is partial and in-frame only. Of some 170,000 clones detected, around nine tenths appear once; the ten largest clones hold roughly an eighth. The sample comprised peripheral blood. These receptors were collected from a woman in her 70s with COVID-19, enrolled during active disease. The CDR3 runs from the conserved cysteine through the conserved F or W. Fields, in order: J gene, clone size, V gene, CDR3 length, D gene, CDR3 protein, CDR3 DNA. The D gene is left open where the match is weak. Clone size appears in some rows only: once, few, many, or a class for an expanded clone.

TRBJ2-7	NA	TRBV5-1	15	NA	CASRVLATNSYEQYF	TGCGCCAGCAGGGTATTAGCGACTAACTCCTACGAGCAGTACTTC
TRBJ1-6	once	TRBV28	16	TRBD1	CASSSRTGISNSPLHF	TGTGCCAGCAGTTCCCGGACAGGGATTTCGAATTCACCCCTCCACTTT
TRBJ2-5	NA	TRBV11-3	16	TRBD2	CASSLGGLAGQETQYF	TGTGCCAGCAGCTTAGGGGGACTAGCGGGACAAGAGACCCAGTACTTC
TRBJ2-3	NA	TRBV11-3	15	TRBD1	CASSAGQGAPDTQYF	TGTGCCAGCAGCGCCGGACAGGGGGCGCCGGATACGCAGTATTTT
TRBJ1-1	NA	TRBV30	12	NA	CAWSERQAEAFF	TGTGCCTGGAGTGAAAGACAGGCGGAAGCTTTCTTT
TRBJ1-2	NA	TRBV28	13	NA	CASSLAGVNGYTF	TGTGCCAGCAGTTTAGCAGGGGTAAATGGCTACACCTTC
TRBJ1-4	NA	TRBV6-5	14	NA	CASTPWEGFEKLFF	TGTGCCAGCACCCCCTGGGAGGGATTTGAAAAACTGTTTTTT
TRBJ2-2	NA	TRBV6-6	16	TRBD1	CASRGTGVWNTGELFF	TGTGCCAGCAGAGGGACAGGGGTTTGGAACACCGGGGAGCTGTTTTTT
TRBJ2-5	NA	TRBV7-2	15	NA	CASSLVSGSGETQYF	TGTGCCAGCAGCTTAGTTAGCGGAAGCGGGGAGACCCAGTACTTC
TRBJ1-3	NA	TRBV6-5	15	NA	CASSRTRGPGNTIYF	TGTGCCAGCAGTCGCACAAGGGGTCCCGGAAACACCATATATTTT
TRBJ2-7	NA	TRBV27	15	TRBD2	CASTNGGGDSYEQYF	TGTGCCAGCACCAACGGGGGGGGTGACTCCTACGAGCAGTACTTC
TRBJ2-7	NA	TRBV28	13	NA	CASRSVQDYEQYF	TGTGCCAGCAGATCCGTACAGGACTACGAGCAGTACTTC
TRBJ2-3	NA	TRBV6-1	16	NA	CASSEPPGVGRGTQYF	TGTGCCAGCAGTGAACCCCCCGGAGTAGGTAGGGGGACGCAGTATTTT
TRBJ1-2	few	TRBV5-1	15	NA	CASSPGIGWESGYTF	TGCGCCAGCAGCCCTGGCATAGGATGGGAGAGTGGCTACACCTTC
TRBJ1-4	NA	TRBV28	16	TRBD1	CASSLAGTGVGEKLFF	TGTGCCAGCAGTTTAGCGGGGACAGGGGTTGGGGAAAAACTGTTTTTT
TRBJ1-3	few	TRBV28	14	NA	CASNPGDSGNTIYF	TGTGCCAGCAACCCCGGGGACTCTGGAAACACCATATATTTT
TRBJ1-6	few	TRBV7-9	15	TRBD1	CASREQGAWNSPLHF	TGTGCCAGCAGAGAACAGGGGGCGTGGAATTCACCCCTCCACTTT
TRBJ1-1	NA	TRBV11-3	12	NA	CASSPDGQGPFF	TGTGCCAGCAGCCCAGACGGCCAGGGGCCTTTCTTT
TRBJ2-5	NA	TRBV11-2	15	TRBD1	CASSLAGGQEETQYF	TGTGCCAGCAGCTTAGCCGGCGGACAGGAAGAGACCCAGTACTTC
TRBJ2-7	NA	TRBV5-1	15	NA	CASAKSGLKSYEQYF	TGCGCCAGCGCCAAGTCCGGACTAAAATCCTACGAGCAGTACTTC
TRBJ1-1	NA	TRBV30	14	NA	CACEPGLGDTEAFF	TGTGCCTGTGAACCCGGGTTAGGCGACACTGAAGCTTTCTTT
TRBJ2-7	NA	TRBV5-1	14	TRBD1	CASSSGDRIYEQYF	TGCGCCAGCAGCTCTGGGGACAGGATCTACGAGCAGTACTTC
TRBJ2-1	NA	TRBV2	13	NA	CASSDQGINEQFF	TGTGCCAGCAGTGATCAGGGGATTAATGAGCAGTTCTTC
TRBJ2-7	NA	TRBV28	18	TRBD1	CASSPQNRGPYFRYEQYF	TGTGCCAGCAGTCCGCAAAACAGGGGGCCCTATTTCCGCTACGAGCAGTACTTC
TRBJ2-7	NA	TRBV19	14	TRBD1	CASSVTGGPYEQYF	TGTGCCAGTAGTGTGACAGGGGGCCCCTACGAGCAGTACTTC
TRBJ2-1	few	TRBV7-9	14	TRBD1	CASPGTGLYNEQFF	TGTGCCAGCCCCGGGACAGGGCTGTACAATGAGCAGTTCTTC
TRBJ2-3	NA	TRBV6-1	15	TRBD2	CASREAGVGTDTQYF	TGTGCCAGCAGAGAAGCGGGAGTAGGGACAGATACGCAGTATTTT
TRBJ2-6	once	TRBV24-1	14	TRBD1	CATGQGGTANVLTF	TGTGCCACCGGACAGGGGGGAACGGCCAACGTCCTGACTTTC
TRBJ1-6	NA	TRBV27	14	NA	CASHPSGWSSPLHF	TGTGCCAGCCACCCATCTGGATGGAGTTCACCCCTCCACTTT
TRBJ2-2	NA	TRBV15	14	NA	CATSIRQASGELFF	TGTGCCACCAGTATTAGACAGGCCTCCGGGGAGCTGTTTTTT
TRBJ1-1	NA	TRBV28	15	TRBD1	CASSLFRGLVSEAFF	TGTGCCAGCAGTTTATTCAGGGGGCTAGTGTCTGAAGCTTTCTTT
TRBJ2-3	NA	TRBV3-1/TRBV3-2	16	TRBD2	CASSPGTSGSTDTQYF	TGTGCCAGCAGCCCTGGGACTAGCGGGAGCACAGATACGCAGTATTTT
TRBJ2-7	NA	TRBV6-5	15	TRBD2	CASSYSRGGTYEQYF	TGTGCCAGCAGTTACTCTCGCGGGGGAACCTACGAGCAGTACTTC
TRBJ2-3	once	TRBV28	13	NA	CASIRGGTDTQYF	TGTGCCAGCATCCGGGGTGGGACAGATACGCAGTATTTT
TRBJ1-1	NA	TRBV6-4	12	NA	CASSYRRSGTFF	TGTGCCAGCAGTTACCGTAGGAGCGGAACTTTCTTT
TRBJ2-2	NA	TRBV5-6	17	TRBD1	CASSSAETGVNTGELFF	TGTGCCAGCAGCTCCGCTGAGACAGGGGTGAACACCGGGGAGCTGTTTTTT
TRBJ1-4	NA	TRBV7-2	14	TRBD1	CASSPGGTNEKLFF	TGTGCCAGCAGCCCAGGGGGGACTAATGAAAAACTGTTTTTT
TRBJ1-2	NA	TRBV30	13	TRBD1	CAWSADRDVGYTF	TGTGCCTGGAGTGCAGACAGGGACGTAGGCTACACCTTC
TRBJ1-5	few	TRBV6-2/TRBV6-3	16	NA	CASSYSPQPGGQPQHF	TGTGCCAGCAGTTACTCGCCCCAACCGGGGGGTCAGCCCCAGCATTTT
TRBJ2-7	NA	TRBV30	13	TRBD2	CAWGTSTAYEQYF	TGTGCCTGGGGGACTAGCACTGCCTACGAGCAGTACTTC
TRBJ2-7	NA	TRBV7-2	16	NA	CASSLFHQGSSYEQYF	TGTGCCAGCAGCTTATTTCACCAGGGAAGCTCCTACGAGCAGTACTTC
TRBJ2-7	NA	TRBV7-9	15	TRBD2	CASSGGSGSFYEQYF	TGTGCCAGCAGCGGGGGCAGCGGGAGCTTCTACGAGCAGTACTTC
TRBJ2-7	NA	TRBV27	15	NA	CASSPTGTPTYEQYF	TGTGCCAGCAGTCCGACAGGGACTCCAACCTACGAGCAGTACTTC
TRBJ2-7	NA	TRBV27	11	NA	CASGRLGEQYF	TGTGCCAGCGGGAGACTTGGTGAGCAGTACTTC
TRBJ1-6	NA	TRBV9	14	NA	CASSVEQTGSPLHF	TGTGCCAGCAGCGTCGAGCAGACTGGTTCACCCCTCCACTTT